This note documents a single TCR beta chain sequence. The sample originates from a study of T cell responses to AZD1222 COVID-19 vaccine. The table came from immunoSEQ multiplex PCR; TCRdb's copy has only in-frame clones and leaves some out. The sample consists of some 30,000 clones, 75% to 90% of them appearing once. The CDR3 totals 14 residues. Germline CDR1 SGHDT, CDR2 YYEEEE. The receptor was derived from an adult in good health. The rearrangement uses TRBV5-6 and TRBJ2-7; D not resolved. The J call may not be correct, given that the DNA end is closer to TRBJ2-1. The sequencing here drew on peripheral blood, taken on day 0 of AZD1222 vaccination. The CDR3 sequence: CASSLGRSSYEQFF. Written as DNA, the CDR3 is TGTGCCAGCAGCTTAGGAAGATCCTCCTACGAGCAGTTCTTC.